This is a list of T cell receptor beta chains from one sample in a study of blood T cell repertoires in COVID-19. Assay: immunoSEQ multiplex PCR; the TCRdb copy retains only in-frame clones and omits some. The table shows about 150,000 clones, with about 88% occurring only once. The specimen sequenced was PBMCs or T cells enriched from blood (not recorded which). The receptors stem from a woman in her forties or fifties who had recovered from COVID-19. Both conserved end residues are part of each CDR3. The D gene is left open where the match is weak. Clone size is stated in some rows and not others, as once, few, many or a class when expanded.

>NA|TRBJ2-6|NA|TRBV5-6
TGTGCCAGCAGCTTGTACGGGTCTGGGGCCAACGTCCTGACTTTC
CASSLYGSGANVLTF
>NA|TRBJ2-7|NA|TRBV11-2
TGTGCCAGCAGCTTCGCGACAGGCTTGACCTACGAGCAGTACTTC
CASSFATGLTYEQYF
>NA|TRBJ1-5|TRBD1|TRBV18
TGTGCCAGCTCACCAAGGGGGCAGGAAGATCAGCCCCAGCATTTT
CASSPRGQEDQPQHF
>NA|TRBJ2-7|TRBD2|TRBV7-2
TGTGCCAGCAGCTCAGAAAGAGAAGGACTAGCGGGAGCCTACGAGCAGTACTTC
CASSSEREGLAGAYEQYF
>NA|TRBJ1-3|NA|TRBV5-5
TGTGCCAGCAGCTTGAATCCAGGCCTCTCTGGAAACACCATATATTTT
CASSLNPGLSGNTIYF
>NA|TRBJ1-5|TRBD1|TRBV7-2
TGTGCCAGCAGCCTACCGGGACAGGGGAACAATCAGCCCCAGCATTTT
CASSLPGQGNNQPQHF
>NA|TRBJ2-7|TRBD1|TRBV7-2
TGTGCCAGCAGCTTTTGGACAGGGGGCGAGCAGTACTTC
CASSFWTGGEQYF
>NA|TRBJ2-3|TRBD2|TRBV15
TGTGCCACCAGCAACCCGCTAGCGGGAGGGCCCTCGTATACGCAGTATTTT
CATSNPLAGGPSYTQYF
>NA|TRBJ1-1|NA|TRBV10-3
TGTGCCATCAGTGAGTCGACTCTTACTGAAGCTTTCTTT
CAISESTLTEAFF
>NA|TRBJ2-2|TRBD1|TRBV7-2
TGTGCCAGCAGCTTACGGGACAGGAGGAACACCGGGGAGCTGTTTTTT
CASSLRDRRNTGELFF
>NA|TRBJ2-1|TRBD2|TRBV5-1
TGCGCCAGCAGCCCTTCTAGCGGTTCCTACAATGAGCAGTTCTTC
CASSPSSGSYNEQFF
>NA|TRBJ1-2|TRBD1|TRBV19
TGTGCCAGTAGTACCAGGACAGGGCTAAGATTAGACACCTTC
CASSTRTGLRLDTF
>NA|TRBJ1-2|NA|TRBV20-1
TGCAGTGCTCTAAGCGGCGGTGGCTACACCTTC
CSALSGGGYTF
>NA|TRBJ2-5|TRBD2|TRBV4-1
TGCGCCAGCAGCCCCCCGGGACTAGCGGGAGAGACCCAGTACTTC
CASSPPGLAGETQYF
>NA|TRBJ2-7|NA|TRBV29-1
TGCAGCGTTGAAGGGTCAGTTACCAACTACGAGCAGTACTTC
CSVEGSVTNYEQYF
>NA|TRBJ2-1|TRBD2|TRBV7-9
TGTGCCAGCTTGGGGGGGAGTTGGGACAATGAGCAGTTCTTC
CASLGGSWDNEQFF
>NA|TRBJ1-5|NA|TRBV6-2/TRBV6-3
TGTGCCAGCAGCCGGCCCGGGGCGGGGAGTCAGCCCCAGCATTTT
CASSRPGAGSQPQHF
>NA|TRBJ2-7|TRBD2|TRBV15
TGTGCCACCAGCAGAGACCAGCGGGGGACCTACGAGCAGTACTTC
CATSRDQRGTYEQYF
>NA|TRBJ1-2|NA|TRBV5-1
TGCGCCAGCAGCTTGGACATTAACTATGGCTACACCTTC
CASSLDINYGYTF
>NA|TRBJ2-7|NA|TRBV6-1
TGTGCCAGCAGTGAAGCTATCCCCTACGAGCAGTACTTC
CASSEAIPYEQYF
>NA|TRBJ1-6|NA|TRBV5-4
TGTGCCAGCAGTCGCGACAGTACCAATAATTCACCCCTCCACTTT
CASSRDSTNNSPLHF
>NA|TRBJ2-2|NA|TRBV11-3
TGTGCCAGCAGCCGGACAGTTACGAACACCGGGGAGCTGTTTTTT
CASSRTVTNTGELFF
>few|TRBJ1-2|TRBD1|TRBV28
TGTGCCAGCAGGGGGACAGGGTCTAACTATGGCTACACCTTC
CASRGTGSNYGYTF
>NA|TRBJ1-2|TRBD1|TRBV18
TGTGCCAGCTCTCCTCGGGACAGGTTAAACTATGGCTACACCTTC
CASSPRDRLNYGYTF
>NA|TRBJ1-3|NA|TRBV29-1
TGCAGCGTCGCCACAGGAAACACCATATATTTT
CSVATGNTIYF
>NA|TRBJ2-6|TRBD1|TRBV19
TGTGCCAGTAGTCCCCGAGGGACAGTGGGGAAATCTGGGGCCAACGTCCTGACTTTC
CASSPRGTVGKSGANVLTF
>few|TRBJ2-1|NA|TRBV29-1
TGCAGCGTTGATGCCACAATGCGGCGGGATGAGCAGTTCTTC
CSVDATMRRDEQFF
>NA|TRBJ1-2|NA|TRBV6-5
TGTGCCAGCAGTTACGGGACACCAGCTAACTATGGCTACACCTTC
CASSYGTPANYGYTF
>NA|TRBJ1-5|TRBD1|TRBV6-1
TGTGCCAGCAGTGAAGAGGACAGGAGGGATCAGCCCCAGCATTTT
CASSEEDRRDQPQHF
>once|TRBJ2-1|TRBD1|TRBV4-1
TGCGCCAGCAGCCTAGACGGGACAGGGGACAATGAGCAGTTCTTC
CASSLDGTGDNEQFF
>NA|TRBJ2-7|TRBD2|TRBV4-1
TGCGCCAGCAGCCCTCTTAGCGGGAGCGGCTACGAGCAGTACTTC
CASSPLSGSGYEQYF
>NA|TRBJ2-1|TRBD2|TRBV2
TGTGCCAGCGATGGGGGATCCCGGACTAGCGGGAGCAATGAGCAGTTCTTC
CASDGGSRTSGSNEQFF
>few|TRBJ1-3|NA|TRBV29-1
TGCAGCGCCCGGACCGGGGACACCATATATTTT
CSARTGDTIYF
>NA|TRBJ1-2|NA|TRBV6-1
TGTGCCAGCAGTGAGAGTCGGGACAAGGGGACCCCTCGATTC
CASSESRDKGTPRF
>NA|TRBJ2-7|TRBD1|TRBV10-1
TGCGCCAGCAGAGCAACAGGGGGCGAGCAGTACTTC
CASRATGGEQYF
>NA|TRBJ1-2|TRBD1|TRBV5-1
TGCGCCAGCAGCCGGGACAGAAGGAGTGGCTACACCTTC
CASSRDRRSGYTF
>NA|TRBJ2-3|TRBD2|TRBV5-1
TGCGCCAGCAGCTTTGGGACTAGCGGGAAGGGAGATACGCAGTATTTT
CASSFGTSGKGDTQYF
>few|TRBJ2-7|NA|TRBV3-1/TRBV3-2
TGTGCCAGCAGCCAAGATCTGACACGGAACGAGCAGTACTTC
CASSQDLTRNEQYF
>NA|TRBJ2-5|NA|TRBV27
TGTGCCAGCGGGGGGTGGCAAGAGACCCAGTACTTC
CASGGWQETQYF
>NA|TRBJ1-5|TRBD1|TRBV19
TGTGCCAGTAAGAACCGAGGGGGACAGGGCAACAATCAGCCCCAGCATTTT
CASKNRGGQGNNQPQHF
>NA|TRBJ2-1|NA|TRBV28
TGTGCCAGCAGCCCCCCCGGGTCGACCTACAATGAGCAGTTCTTC
CASSPPGSTYNEQFF
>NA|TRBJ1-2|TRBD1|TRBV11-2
TGTGCCAGCAGCTTTCCGGACAGGGTGGACGGCTACACCTTC
CASSFPDRVDGYTF
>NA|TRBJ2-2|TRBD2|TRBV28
TGTGCCAGCAGTGTAGAACTAGCGGGAGGGAGCACCGGGGAGCTGTTTTTT
CASSVELAGGSTGELFF
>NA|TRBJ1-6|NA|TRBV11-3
TGTGCCAGCAGCTTAGATGGTGGCAATAATTCACCCCTCCACTTT
CASSLDGGNNSPLHF
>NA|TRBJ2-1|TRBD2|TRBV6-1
TGTGCCAGCAATGAGTTGGCGGGGGGCGCCTACAATGAGCAGTTCTTC
CASNELAGGAYNEQFF
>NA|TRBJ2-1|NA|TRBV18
TGTGCCAGCTCACCAAAGGGGGATGGATCCTACAATGAGCAGTTCTTC
CASSPKGDGSYNEQFF
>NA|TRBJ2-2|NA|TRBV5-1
TGCGCCAGCAGCTTGGAAGGGAGGGGGGACACCGGGGAGCTGTTTTTT
CASSLEGRGDTGELFF